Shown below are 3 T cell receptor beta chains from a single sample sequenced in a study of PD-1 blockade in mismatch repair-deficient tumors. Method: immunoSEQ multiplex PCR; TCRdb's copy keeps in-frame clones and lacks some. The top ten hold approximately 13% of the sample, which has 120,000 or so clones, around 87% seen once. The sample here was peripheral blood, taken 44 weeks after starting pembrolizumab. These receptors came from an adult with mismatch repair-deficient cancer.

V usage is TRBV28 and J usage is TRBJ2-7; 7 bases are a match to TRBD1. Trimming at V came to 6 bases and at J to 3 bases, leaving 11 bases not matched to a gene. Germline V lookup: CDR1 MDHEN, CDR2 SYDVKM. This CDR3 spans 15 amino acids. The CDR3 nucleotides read TGTGCCAGCAGCAAAGGGGGCGCTTCCGGCTACGAGCAGTACTTC. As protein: CASSKGGASGYEQYF.

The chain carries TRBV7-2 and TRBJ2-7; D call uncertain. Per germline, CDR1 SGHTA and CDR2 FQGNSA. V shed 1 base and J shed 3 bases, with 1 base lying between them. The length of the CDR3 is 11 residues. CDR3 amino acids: CASSLDYEQYF. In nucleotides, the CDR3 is TGTGCCAGCAGCTTAGACTACGAGCAGTACTTC.

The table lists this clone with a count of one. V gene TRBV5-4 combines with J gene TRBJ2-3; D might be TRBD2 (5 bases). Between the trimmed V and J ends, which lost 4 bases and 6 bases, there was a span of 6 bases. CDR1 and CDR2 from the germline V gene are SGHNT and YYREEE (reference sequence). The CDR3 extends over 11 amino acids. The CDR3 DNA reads TGTGCCAGCAGCGGGAGTGATACGCAGTATTTT. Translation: CASSGSDTQYF.